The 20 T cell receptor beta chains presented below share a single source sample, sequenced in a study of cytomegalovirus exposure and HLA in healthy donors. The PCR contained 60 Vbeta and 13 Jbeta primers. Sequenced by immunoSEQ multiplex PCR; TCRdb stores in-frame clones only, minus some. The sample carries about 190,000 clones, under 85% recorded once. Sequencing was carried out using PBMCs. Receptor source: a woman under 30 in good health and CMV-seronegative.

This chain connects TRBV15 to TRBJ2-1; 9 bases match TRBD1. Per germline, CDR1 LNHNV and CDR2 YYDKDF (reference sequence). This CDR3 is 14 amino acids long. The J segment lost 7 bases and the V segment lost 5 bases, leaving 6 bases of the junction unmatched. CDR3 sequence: CATSGSDRGNEQFF. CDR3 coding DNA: TGTGCCACCAGCGGGTCGGACAGGGGTAATGAGCAGTTCTTC. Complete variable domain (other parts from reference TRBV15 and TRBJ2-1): DAMVIQNPRYQVTQFGKPVTLSCSQTLNHNVMYWYQQKSSQAPKLLFHYYDKDFNNEADTPDNFQSRRPNTSFCFLDIRSPGLGDTAMYLCATSGSDRGNEQFFGPGTRLTVL.

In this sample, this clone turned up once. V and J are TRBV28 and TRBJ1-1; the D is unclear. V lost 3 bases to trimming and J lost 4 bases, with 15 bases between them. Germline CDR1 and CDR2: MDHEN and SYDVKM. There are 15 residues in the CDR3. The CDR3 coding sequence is TGTGCCAGCAGTTTCTTAGTGTCGGGAGGCACTGAAGCTTTCTTT. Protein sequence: CASSFLVSGGTEAFF.

The CDR3 DNA reads TGTGCCAGCAGTTTCGACACGATTAAGGCAGATACGCAGTATTTT. Translated, it gives CASSFDTIKADTQYF. The V and J genes are TRBV28 and TRBJ2-3, with D hard to call. Germline values: CDR1 MDHEN, CDR2 SYDVKM. Trimming cost V 3 bases and J 4 bases, with 14 bases left between them. This CDR3 is built from 15 residues.

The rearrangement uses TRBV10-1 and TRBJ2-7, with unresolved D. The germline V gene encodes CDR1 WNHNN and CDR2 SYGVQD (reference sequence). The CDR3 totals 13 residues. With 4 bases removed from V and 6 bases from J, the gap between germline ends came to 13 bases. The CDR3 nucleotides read TGCGCCAGCAGTGGGGCCAGCAGTGTCGAGCAGTACTTC. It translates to CASSGASSVEQYF.

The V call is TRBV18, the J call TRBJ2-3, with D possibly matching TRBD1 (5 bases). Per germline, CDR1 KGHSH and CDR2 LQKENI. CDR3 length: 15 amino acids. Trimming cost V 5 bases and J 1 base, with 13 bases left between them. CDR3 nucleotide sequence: TGTGCCAGCTCAGGTACCCTGACAGGCACAGATACGCAGTATTTT. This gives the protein CASSGTLTGTDTQYF.

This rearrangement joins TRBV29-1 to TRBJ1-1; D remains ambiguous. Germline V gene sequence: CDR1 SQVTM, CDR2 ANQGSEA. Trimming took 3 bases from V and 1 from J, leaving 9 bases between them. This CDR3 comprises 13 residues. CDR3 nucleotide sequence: TGCAGCGTTGACGTAACGGGGAACACTGAAGCTTTCTTT. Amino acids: CSVDVTGNTEAFF.

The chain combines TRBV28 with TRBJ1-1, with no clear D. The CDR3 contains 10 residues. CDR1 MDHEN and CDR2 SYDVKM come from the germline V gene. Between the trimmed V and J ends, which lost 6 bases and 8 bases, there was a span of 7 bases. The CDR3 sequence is CASSPLEAFF. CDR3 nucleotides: TGTGCCAGCAGCCCACTGGAAGCTTTCTTT. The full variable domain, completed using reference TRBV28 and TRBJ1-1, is DVKVTQSSRYLVKRTGEKVFLECVQDMDHENMFWYRQDPGLGLRLIYFSYDVKMKEKGDIPEGYSVSREKKERFSLILESASTNQTSMYLCASSPLEAFFGQGTRLTVV.

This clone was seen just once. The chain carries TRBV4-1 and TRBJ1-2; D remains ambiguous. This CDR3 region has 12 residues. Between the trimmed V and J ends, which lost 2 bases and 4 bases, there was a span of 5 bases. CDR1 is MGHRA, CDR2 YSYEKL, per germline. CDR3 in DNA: TGCGCCAGCAGCCAACTTCTCTATGGCTACACCTTC. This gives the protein CASSQLLYGYTF.

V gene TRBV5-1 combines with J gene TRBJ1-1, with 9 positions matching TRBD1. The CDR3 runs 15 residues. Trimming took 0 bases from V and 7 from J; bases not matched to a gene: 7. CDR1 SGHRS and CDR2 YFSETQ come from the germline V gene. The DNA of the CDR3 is TGCGCCAGCAGCTTGGCGACAGGGGGGCGAGGTGAAGCTTTCTTT. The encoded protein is CASSLATGGRGEAFF.

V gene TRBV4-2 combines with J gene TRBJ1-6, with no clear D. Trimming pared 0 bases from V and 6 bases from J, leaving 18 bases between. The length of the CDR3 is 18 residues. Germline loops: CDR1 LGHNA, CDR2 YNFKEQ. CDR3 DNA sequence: TGTGCCAGCAGCCAAGAAGGTTTACAGCGGTCCGGTAATTCACCCCTCCACTTT. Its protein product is CASSQEGLQRSGNSPLHF.

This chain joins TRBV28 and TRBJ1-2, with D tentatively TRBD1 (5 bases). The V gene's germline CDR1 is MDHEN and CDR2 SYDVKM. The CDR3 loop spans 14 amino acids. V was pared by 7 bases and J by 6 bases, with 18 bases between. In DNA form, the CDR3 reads TGTGCCAGCACCTTATTGGGCCAGGGCGATGGCTACACCTTC. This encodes CASTLLGQGDGYTF.

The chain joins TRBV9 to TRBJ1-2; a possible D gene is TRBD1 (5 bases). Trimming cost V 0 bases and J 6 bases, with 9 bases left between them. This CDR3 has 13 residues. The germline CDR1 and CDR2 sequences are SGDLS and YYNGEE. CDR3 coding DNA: TGTGCCAGCAGCGTAGAGGGGCACAATGGCTACACCTTC. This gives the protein CASSVEGHNGYTF.

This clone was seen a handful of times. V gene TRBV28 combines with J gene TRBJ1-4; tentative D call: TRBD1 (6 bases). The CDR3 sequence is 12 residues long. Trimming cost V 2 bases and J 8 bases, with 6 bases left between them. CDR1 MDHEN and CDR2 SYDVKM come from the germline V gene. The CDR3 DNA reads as TGTGCCAGCAGTTTACAGGGGGAAAAACTGTTTTTT. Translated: CASSLQGEKLFF.

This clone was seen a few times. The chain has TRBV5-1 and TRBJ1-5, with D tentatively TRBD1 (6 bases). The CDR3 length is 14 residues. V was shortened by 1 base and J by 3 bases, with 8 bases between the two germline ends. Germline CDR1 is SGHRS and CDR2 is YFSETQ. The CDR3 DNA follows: TGCGCCAGCAGCTTGACAGGGAACAATCAGCCCCAGCATTTT. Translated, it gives CASSLTGNNQPQHF.

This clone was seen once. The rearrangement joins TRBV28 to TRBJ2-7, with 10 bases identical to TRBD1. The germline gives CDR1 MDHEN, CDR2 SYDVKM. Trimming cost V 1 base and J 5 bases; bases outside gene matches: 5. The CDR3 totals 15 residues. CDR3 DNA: TGTGCCAGCAGTTTATTAGAGGACAGGGGGGACGAGCAGTACTTC. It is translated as CASSLLEDRGDEQYF. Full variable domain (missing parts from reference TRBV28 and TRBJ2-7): DVKVTQSSRYLVKRTGEKVFLECVQDMDHENMFWYRQDPGLGLRLIYFSYDVKMKEKGDIPEGYSVSREKKERFSLILESASTNQTSMYLCASSLLEDRGDEQYFGPGTRLTVT.

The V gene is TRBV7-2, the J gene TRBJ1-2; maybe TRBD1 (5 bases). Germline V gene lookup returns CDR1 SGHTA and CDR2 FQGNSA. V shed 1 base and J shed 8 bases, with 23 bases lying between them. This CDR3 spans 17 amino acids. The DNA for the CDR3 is TGTGCCAGCAGCTTAGGTTGGGGCACTGCGGGGGGTGAGGGCTACACCTTC. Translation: CASSLGWGTAGGEGYTF.

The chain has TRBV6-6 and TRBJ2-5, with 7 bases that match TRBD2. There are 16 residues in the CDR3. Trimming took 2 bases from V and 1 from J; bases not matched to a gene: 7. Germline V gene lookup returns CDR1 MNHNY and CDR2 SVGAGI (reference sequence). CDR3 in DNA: TGTGCCAGCAGTTACAGGGGCGGGGGAACCCAAGAGACCCAGTACTTC. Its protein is CASSYRGGGTQETQYF.

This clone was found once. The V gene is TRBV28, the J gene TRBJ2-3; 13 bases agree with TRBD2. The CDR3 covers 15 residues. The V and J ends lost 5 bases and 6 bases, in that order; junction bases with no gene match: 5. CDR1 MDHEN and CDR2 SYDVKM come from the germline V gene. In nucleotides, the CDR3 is TGTGCCAGCAGTACTAGCGGGGGGGAGGGGGATACGCAGTATTTT. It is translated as CASSTSGGEGDTQYF.

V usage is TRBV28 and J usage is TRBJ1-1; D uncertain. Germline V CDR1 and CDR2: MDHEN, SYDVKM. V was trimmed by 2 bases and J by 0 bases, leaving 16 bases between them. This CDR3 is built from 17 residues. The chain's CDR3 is CASSLVAAVRVNTEAFF. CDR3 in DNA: TGTGCCAGCAGTTTAGTAGCGGCCGTTAGAGTGAACACTGAAGCTTTCTTT.

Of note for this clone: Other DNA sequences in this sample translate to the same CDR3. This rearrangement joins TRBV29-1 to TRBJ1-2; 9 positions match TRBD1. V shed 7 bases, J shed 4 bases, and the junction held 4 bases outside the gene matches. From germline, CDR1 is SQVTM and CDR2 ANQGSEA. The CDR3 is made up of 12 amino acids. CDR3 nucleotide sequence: TGCAGCGGTGGGGACAGGGTCTATGGCTACACCTTC. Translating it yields CSGGDRVYGYTF.